The 30 T cell receptor beta chains presented below share a single source sample, sequenced in a study of cytomegalovirus exposure and HLA in healthy donors. The PCR used 60 Vbeta and 13 Jbeta primers. Generated by immunoSEQ multiplex PCR, the TCRdb table keeps only in-frame clones and is missing some. The sample carries over 150,000 clones, around 64% recorded once. Sample: PBMCs. The receptors originated from a woman aged 30 to 39 in good health and CMV-seronegative.

J is TRBJ2-5 and V is TRBV6-5; D is ambiguous. The CDR3 is 14 amino acids. Trimming stripped 0 bases from V and 2 bases from J, with 7 bases between. From germline, CDR1 is MNHEY and CDR2 SVGAGI. The CDR3 sequence: CASSYSTGQETQYF. The CDR3 region has the DNA TGTGCCAGCAGTTACTCGACGGGTCAAGAGACCCAGTACTTC.

V and J are TRBV4-1 and TRBJ2-7; 7 bases are a match to TRBD2. CDR1 and CDR2 from the germline V gene are MGHRA and YSYEKL. V shed 3 bases, J shed 7 bases, and the junction held 6 bases outside the gene matches. This CDR3 comprises 13 residues. The CDR3 DNA follows: TGCGCCAGCAGCCATACTGGGAGGGTTGAGCAGTACTTC. Residues: CASSHTGRVEQYF.

J is TRBJ1-6 and V is TRBV5-5; possibly TRBD1 for D (6 bases). Germline CDR1 is SGHKS and CDR2 is YYEKEE (reference sequence). V was cut by 7 bases and J by 7 bases, with 24 bases left in between. This CDR3 is built from 17 residues. CDR3 region: CASHVGQRTTKNSPLHF. The CDR3 nucleotides read TGTGCCAGCCACGTTGGACAGAGGACAACTAAGAATTCACCCCTCCACTTT. The full variable domain, in which reference TRBV5-5 and TRBJ1-6 provide the parts outside the CDR3, is DAGVTQSPTHLIKTRGQQVTLRCSPISGHKSVSWYQQVLGQGPQFIFQYYEKEERGRGNFPDRFSARQFPNYSSELNVNALLLGDSALYLCASHVGQRTTKNSPLHFGNGTRLTVT.

This clone was seen once. The CDR3 DNA reads as TGCGCCAGCAGCTTGGAGGACTACGAGCAGTACTTC. It specifies CASSLEDYEQYF. The rearrangement links TRBV5-1 to TRBJ2-5, with D unclear. TRBJ2-7 matches the DNA end more closely, so the J call is doubtful. The CDR3 is 12 amino acids. In germline, CDR1 is SGHRS, CDR2 YFSETQ.

This chain connects TRBV10-3 to TRBJ2-7, with 10 bases fitting TRBD1. Germline CDR1 reads ENHRY; CDR2 reads SYGVKD. This CDR3 is built from 14 residues. Unmatched junction bases numbered 7, after V lost 6 bases and J lost 5 bases. Written as DNA, the CDR3 is TGTGCCATCAGCCTTGGACAGGGGGGACACGAGCAGTACTTC. Its translation: CAISLGQGGHEQYF.

In regard to this clone: Relative to the germline gene, one junction end is altered; a read error may explain this. The CDR3 DNA follows: TGTGCTAGCAGCTTATCGAAGCATAGTGAGCAGTTCTTC. Encoded protein: CASSLSKHSEQFF. The chain uses TRBV7-7 and TRBJ2-1; D not resolved. The CDR3 has 13 amino acids. Per germline, CDR1 SSHAT and CDR2 FNYEAQ (reference sequence).

The chain uses TRBV4-1 and TRBJ2-6; no reliable D call. Germline V gene lookup returns CDR1 MGHRA and CDR2 YSYEKL. V lost 0 bases to trimming and J lost 0 bases, with 9 bases between them. The CDR3 is 17 residues long. The CDR3 DNA sequence: TGCGCCAGCAGCCAAGATCAGGAACGCTCTGGGGCCAACGTCCTGACTTTC. This encodes CASSQDQERSGANVLTF.

A few counts support this clone. The chain combines TRBV19 with TRBJ1-1, with 7 bases lining up with TRBD1. V shed 6 bases, J shed 5 bases, and the junction held 12 bases outside the gene matches. The CDR3 runs to 15 residues. The germline CDR1 and CDR2 sequences are LNHDA and SQIVND (reference sequence). The CDR3 spells CASSLETGRRTEAFF. The CDR3 bases are TGTGCCAGTAGCCTAGAGACAGGGAGGAGAACTGAAGCTTTCTTT.

The J gene is TRBJ2-1, the V gene TRBV28, with TRBD2 as a possible D gene (5 bases). The germline V gene encodes CDR1 MDHEN and CDR2 SYDVKM. This CDR3 spans 14 amino acids. The V and J ends lost 2 bases and 8 bases respectively, with 13 bases between them. The CDR3 spells CASSLVPHSDEQFF. The CDR3 region has the DNA TGTGCCAGCAGTTTAGTCCCTCATAGCGATGAGCAGTTCTTC.

The chain employs TRBV29-1 and TRBJ2-3; D unclear. The CDR3 is 12 residues long. The germline gives CDR1 SQVTM, CDR2 ANQGSEA. The V and J ends lost 7 bases and 0 bases respectively, with 8 bases between them. The CDR3 bases are TGCAGCGAACCAGATAGCACAGATACGCAGTATTTT. Residues: CSEPDSTDTQYF.

Regarding this clone: At one boundary the junction diverges from the germline segment, which might be a read error. This chain uses TRBV7-9 with TRBJ2-3, with 8 bases lining up with TRBD2. The CDR3 runs to 15 residues. Looked up from germline, CDR1 is SEHNR and CDR2 is FQNEAQ (reference sequence). In DNA, the CDR3 is TGTTCCAGCAGCTTAATAGCGGGGTGGGCAGATACGCAGTATTTT. Protein product: CSSSLIAGWADTQYF.

This rearrangement joins TRBV11-3 to TRBJ2-3, with a tentative D call TRBD2 (7 bases). V was cut by 5 bases and J by 3 bases, with 12 bases left in between. The CDR3 covers 14 residues. Germline V gene lookup returns CDR1 SGHNT and CDR2 YENEEA. CDR3 sequence: CASSRRGATDTQYF. The CDR3 nucleotides read TGTGCCAGCAGCCGACGGGGGGCAACAGATACGCAGTATTTT. The full variable domain, its missing parts supplied by reference TRBV11-3 and TRBJ2-3, is EAGVVQSPRYKIIEKKQPVAFWCNPISGHNTLYWYLQNLGQGPELLIRYENEEAVDDSQLPKDRFSAERLKGVDSTLKIQPAELGDSAVYLCASSRRGATDTQYFGPGTRLTVL.

As regards this clone: The junction departs from germline at one end; a sequencing error may be responsible. This chain links TRBV7-9 with TRBJ2-1; D is undetermined. The CDR3 is 12 residues long. Germline assignment: CDR1 SEHNR and CDR2 FQNEAQ (reference sequence). CDR3 sequence: CSSSLLDNEQFF. The CDR3 DNA reads TGTTCCAGCAGCTTACTCGACAATGAGCAGTTCTTC.

V is TRBV28 and J is TRBJ2-1, with 10 positions matching TRBD2. CDR1 is MDHEN, CDR2 SYDVKM, per germline. The CDR3 runs 22 residues. J lost 8 bases, V lost 5 bases, and 30 bases had no gene match. The CDR3 DNA reads as TGTGCCAGCAGTCACCGAACCGCGACTTATCCCCAACTAGCGGGGAAGTCAGATGAGCAGTTCTTC. It codes for CASSHRTATYPQLAGKSDEQFF. The full variable domain, completed using reference TRBV28 and TRBJ2-1, is DVKVTQSSRYLVKRTGEKVFLECVQDMDHENMFWYRQDPGLGLRLIYFSYDVKMKEKGDIPEGYSVSREKKERFSLILESASTNQTSMYLCASSHRTATYPQLAGKSDEQFFGPGTRLTVL.

This clone was detected only once. The chain links TRBV19 to TRBJ2-2, with TRBD1 matching 7 bases. V lost 7 bases and J lost 7; bases outside the gene matches: 9. The CDR3 totals 14 residues. CDR1 is LNHDA and CDR2 is SQIVND in the germline V gene (reference sequence). The CDR3 DNA reads as TGTGCCAGTAACCTACAGGGGTATGGCGGGGAGCTGTTTTTT. Its protein is CASNLQGYGGELFF.

The chain is built from TRBV27 and TRBJ2-3, with D possibly matching TRBD2 (6 bases). The CDR3 sequence is 14 residues long. The ends were cut back, 3 bases at V and 3 bases at J, with 10 bases in the middle. Germline V gives CDR1 MNHEY, CDR2 SMNVEV (reference sequence). The CDR3 DNA sequence: TGTGCCAGCAGTTTGGAGGGGAGAACAGATACGCAGTATTTT. Protein product: CASSLEGRTDTQYF.

The chain couples TRBV6-1 to TRBJ2-7; possibly TRBD2 for D (6 bases). The CDR3 is 14 amino acids. V was trimmed by 7 bases and J by 3 bases, leaving 16 bases between them. CDR1 is MNHNS, CDR2 SASEGT, per germline. The CDR3 region is CASTLGGGIYEQYF. CDR3 nucleotides: TGTGCCAGCACCCTAGGCGGAGGGATCTACGAGCAGTACTTC.

In DNA form, the CDR3 reads TGCGCCAGCAGCCCCTCTCCCCAGAAGACAGTCCACACCATATATTTT. The encoded protein is CASSPSPQKTVHTIYF. The chain combines TRBV4-3 with TRBJ1-3, with D tentatively TRBD1 (5 bases). The V gene's germline CDR1 is LGHNA and CDR2 YSLEER. V lost 4 bases and J lost 8, with 21 bases in between. There are 16 residues in the CDR3.

The rearrangement uses TRBV11-2 and TRBJ2-7; D possibly corresponds to TRBD1 (7 bases). CDR3 length: 17 amino acids. CDR1 is SGHAT and CDR2 is FQNNGV in the germline V gene. The V and J ends lost 5 bases and 1 base respectively, with 21 bases between them. CDR3 region: CASSQAGRGGLSYEQYF. CDR3 bases: TGTGCCAGCAGCCAAGCGGGTAGAGGGGGCTTGTCCTACGAGCAGTACTTC.

The V and J genes are TRBV6-6 and TRBJ2-7; 8 bases fit TRBD1. CDR1 MNHNY and CDR2 SVGAGI come from the germline V gene (reference sequence). V dropped 7 bases and J dropped 4; count of bases not matched to a gene: 9. This CDR3 has 14 residues. The CDR3, as DNA: TGTGCCAGCACCCTAAACAGGGGGAGGTACGAGCAGTACTTC. Translation gives CASTLNRGRYEQYF.

The V and J genes are TRBV6-1 and TRBJ2-5; 9 bases align to TRBD2. J was trimmed by 3 bases and V by 8 bases; bases with no gene match: 1. Germline V gives CDR1 MNHNS, CDR2 SASEGT. The CDR3 contains 12 residues. CDR3 loop: CASSSGKETQYF. The CDR3 nucleotides are TGTGCCAGCTCTAGCGGGAAAGAGACCCAGTACTTC.

J is TRBJ2-7 and V is TRBV7-9; D unresolved. Deletions cut 1 base from V and 5 bases from J, with 12 bases between. CDR1 is SEHNR and CDR2 is FQNEAQ in the germline V gene (reference sequence). CDR3 length: 14 amino acids. The CDR3 reads CASSLGRHLDEQYF. CDR3 nucleotides: TGTGCCAGCAGCTTAGGTAGACATCTTGACGAGCAGTACTTC.

This rearrangement joins TRBV25-1 to TRBJ1-6; 10 bases match TRBD1. Germline V lookup: CDR1 MGHDK, CDR2 SYGVNS. The trim removed 3 bases at V and 7 bases at J, leaving 12 bases unmatched. The CDR3 is made up of 18 amino acids. The CDR3 loop is CASSDRYRDRGSNSPLHF. CDR3 bases: TGTGCCAGCAGTGATCGCTACCGGGACAGGGGATCGAATTCACCCCTCCACTTT.

This clone showed up just once. The chain carries TRBV19 and TRBJ2-3; a weak D match, TRBD1 (6 bases). This CDR3 has 16 amino acids. CDR1 is LNHDA, CDR2 SQIVND, per germline (reference sequence). Trimming shortened V by 3 bases and J by 0 bases, and 13 bases separated the two germline ends. This CDR3 reads CASSMEQGQSTDTQYF. The CDR3 DNA reads as TGTGCCAGTAGTATGGAACAGGGACAAAGCACAGATACGCAGTATTTT.

Remarks on this clone: The germline gene is not matched at one end of the junction; a read error may be the cause. The gene calls are TRBV7-7 and TRBJ2-5, with 8 positions matching TRBD1. The CDR3 totals 14 residues. CDR1 and CDR2 (germline): SSHAT, FNYEAQ (reference sequence). This CDR3 is CASSLTGGRETQYF. The CDR3 DNA follows: TGTGCTAGCAGCCTCACAGGGGGTAGAGAGACCCAGTACTTC.

J is TRBJ1-3 and V is TRBV4-3; D is unclear. The CDR3 length is 17 residues. V gave up 0 bases and J gave up 2 bases, with 14 bases separating them. Germline assignment: CDR1 LGHNA and CDR2 YSLEER. CDR3 residues: CASSQDFSYRTGNTIYF. CDR3 nucleotide sequence: TGCGCCAGCAGCCAAGATTTCAGTTACCGAACTGGAAACACCATATATTTT.

This clone has a handful of counts. The rearrangement links TRBV21-1 to TRBJ1-5; TRBD1 reflects the table's D call only, with no check against the DNA. TRBV21-1 is a pseudogene locus. CDR3 length: 15 residues. The CDR3 region is CASSKTGVSNQPQHF. CDR3 nucleotides: TGTGCCAGCAGCAAGACAGGCGTTAGCAATCAGCCCCAGCATTTT.

This chain uses TRBV6-5 with TRBJ1-2, with D possibly TRBD1 on 6 matching bases. The CDR3 extends over 13 amino acids. Between the trimmed V and J ends, which lost 4 bases and 2 bases, there was a span of 8 bases. CDR1 and CDR2 (germline): MNHEY, SVGAGI. The DNA for the CDR3 is TGTGCCAGCAGTTCCGACAGGAACTATGGCTACACCTTC. It yields the protein CASSSDRNYGYTF.

V and J are TRBV10-3 and TRBJ1-5; 9 bases map to TRBD1. This CDR3 contains 14 residues. Germline assignment: CDR1 ENHRY and CDR2 SYGVKD. Trimming took 6 bases from V and 2 from J; bases not matched to a gene: 2. The CDR3 sequence: CAISDRGGNQPQHF. In nucleotides, the CDR3 is TGTGCCATCAGCGACAGGGGGGGCAATCAGCCCCAGCATTTT.

The J gene is TRBJ2-7, the V gene TRBV14; D is perhaps TRBD2 (5 bases). The CDR3 has 13 amino acids. CDR1 and CDR2 (germline): SGHDN, FVKESK. With 2 bases removed from V and 0 bases from J, the gap between germline ends came to 5 bases. CDR3 nucleotides: TGTGCCAGCAGCCAAACTAGCTCCTACGAGCAGTACTTC. This sequence encodes CASSQTSSYEQYF.